This T cell receptor beta chain appears in the sequencing data of a study of T cells in Graves' hyperthyroidism and ophthalmopathy. This clonotype was counted ten times or more. Diagnoses were made from clinical symptoms, serum measures (thyroxine and TRAb), thyroid ultrasound and orbital computed tomography. An approximately 9.4 ml volume of fresh peripheral blood provided the PBMCs. The investigators amplified TCR beta CDR3 regions from RNA transcripts. Initially, a first-round RT-PCR of the TCR CDR3 employed the HTBI primer set. Via MiXCR, TCRdb re-called the multiplex PCR reads, giving one row per CDR3 protein. The sample has approximately 600,000 distinct CDR3 sequences, about 16% seen once. The germline V gene encodes CDR1 MDHEN and CDR2 SYDVKM. Germline trimming cut 5 bases from V and 5 bases from J; bases unmatched to any gene: 14. This CDR3 comprises 16 residues.

This rearrangement joins TRBV28 to TRBJ2-5, with 7 bases matching TRBD2. This sequence was found in a woman aged 25 to 39 with Graves' hyperthyroidism. The material sequenced was blood. The CDR3 loop is CASSARGLVSRETQYF. CDR3 DNA sequence: TGTGCCAGCAGTGCCCGCGGACTAGTTTCTCGCGAGACCCAGTACTTC.